This T cell receptor beta chain was captured in a study of radiotherapy plus CTLA-4 blockade in lung cancer. About the study: Approximately 18% of patients responded objectively, and about 30% achieved disease control. Overall study findings and caveats: Together with interferon-beta, which increased in serum after radiation, early dynamic changes in blood T cell clones were reportedly the best predictors of response. Among blood TCR repertoires after radiotherapy plus ipilimumab, tumor-derived clones expanded.

Participants had chemo-refractory metastatic non-small-cell lung cancer and were treated with focal radiation plus ipilimumab CTLA-4 blockade. Using immunoSEQ multiplex PCR, the repertoire was profiled, and TCRdb retains in-frame clones only, with some absent. The profile covers tens of thousands of clones, with approximately 80% appearing a single time and 20% to 25% taken by the ten largest. About this clone: Its antigen remains unidentified.

This CDR3 is built from 14 residues. V shed 11 bases and J shed 0 bases, with 11 bases lying between them. Germline values: CDR1 SNHLY, CDR2 FYNNEI. Source: peripheral blood, taken from a patient treated with radiotherapy plus ipilimumab. This chain links TRBV2 with TRBJ2-6; maybe TRBD2 (6 bases). The TCR originated in a human donor with non-small cell lung cancer that progressed on radiotherapy plus ipilimumab. CDR3 protein: CAGGENSGANVLTF. CDR3 sequence (DNA): TGTGCCGGCGGGGAAAACTCTGGGGCCAACGTCCTGACTTTC.